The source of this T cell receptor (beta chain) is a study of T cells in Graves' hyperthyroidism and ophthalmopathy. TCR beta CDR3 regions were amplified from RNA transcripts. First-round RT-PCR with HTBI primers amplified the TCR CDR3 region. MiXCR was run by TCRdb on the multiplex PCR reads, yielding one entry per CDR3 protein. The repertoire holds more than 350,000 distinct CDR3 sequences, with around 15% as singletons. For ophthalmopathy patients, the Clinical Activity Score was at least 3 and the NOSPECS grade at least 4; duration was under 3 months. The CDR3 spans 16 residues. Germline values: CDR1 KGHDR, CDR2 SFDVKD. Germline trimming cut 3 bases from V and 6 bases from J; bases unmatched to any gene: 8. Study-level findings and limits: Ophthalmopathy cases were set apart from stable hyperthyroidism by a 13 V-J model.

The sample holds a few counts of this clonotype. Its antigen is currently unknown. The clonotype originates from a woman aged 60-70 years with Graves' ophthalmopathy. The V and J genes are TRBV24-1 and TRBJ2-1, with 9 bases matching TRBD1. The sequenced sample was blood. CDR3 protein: CATSDRGQGTGNEQFF. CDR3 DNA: TGTGCCACCAGTGATAGAGGACAGGGGACGGGCAATGAGCAGTTCTTC.